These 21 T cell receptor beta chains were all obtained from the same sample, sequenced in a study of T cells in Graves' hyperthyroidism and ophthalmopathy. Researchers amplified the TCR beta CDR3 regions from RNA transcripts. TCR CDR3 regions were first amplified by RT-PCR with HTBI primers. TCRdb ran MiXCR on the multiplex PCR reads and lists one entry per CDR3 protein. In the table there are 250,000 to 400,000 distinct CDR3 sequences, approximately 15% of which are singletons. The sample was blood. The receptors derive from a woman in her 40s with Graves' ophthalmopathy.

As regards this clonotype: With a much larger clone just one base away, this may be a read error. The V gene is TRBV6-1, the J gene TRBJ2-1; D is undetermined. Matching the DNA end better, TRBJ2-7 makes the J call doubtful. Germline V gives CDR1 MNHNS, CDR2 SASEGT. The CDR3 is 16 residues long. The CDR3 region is CASSEEGSSYHNEQYF. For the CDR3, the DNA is TGTGCCAGCAGTGAAGAAGGTAGCAGCTATCACAATGAGCAGTACTTC.

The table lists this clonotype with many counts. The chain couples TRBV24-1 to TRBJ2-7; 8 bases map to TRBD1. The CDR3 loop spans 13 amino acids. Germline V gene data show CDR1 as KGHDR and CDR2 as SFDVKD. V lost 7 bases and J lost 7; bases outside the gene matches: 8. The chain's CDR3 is CATSPGQASEQYF. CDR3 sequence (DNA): TGTGCCACCAGCCCGGGACAGGCCTCAGAGCAGTACTTC.

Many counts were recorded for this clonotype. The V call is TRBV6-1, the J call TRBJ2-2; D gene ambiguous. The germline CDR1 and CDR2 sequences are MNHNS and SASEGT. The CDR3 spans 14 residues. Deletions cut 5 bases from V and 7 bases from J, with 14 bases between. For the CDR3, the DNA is TGTGCCAGCAGTATTTCCGGGCGAGGCGGGGAGCTGTTTTTT. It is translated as CASSISGRGGELFF.

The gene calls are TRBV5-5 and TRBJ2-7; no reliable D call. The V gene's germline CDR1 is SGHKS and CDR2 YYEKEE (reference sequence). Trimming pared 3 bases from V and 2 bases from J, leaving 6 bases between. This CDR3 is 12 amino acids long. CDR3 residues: CASSSPPYEQYF. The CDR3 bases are TGTGCCAGCAGCTCCCCTCCCTACGAGCAGTACTTC.

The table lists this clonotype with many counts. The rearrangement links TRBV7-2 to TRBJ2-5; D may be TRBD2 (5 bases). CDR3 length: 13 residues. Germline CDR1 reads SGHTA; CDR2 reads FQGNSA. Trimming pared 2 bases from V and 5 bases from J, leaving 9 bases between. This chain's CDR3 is CASSLFGEETQYF. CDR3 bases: TGTGCCAGCAGCTTATTTGGGGAGGAGACCCAGTACTTC.

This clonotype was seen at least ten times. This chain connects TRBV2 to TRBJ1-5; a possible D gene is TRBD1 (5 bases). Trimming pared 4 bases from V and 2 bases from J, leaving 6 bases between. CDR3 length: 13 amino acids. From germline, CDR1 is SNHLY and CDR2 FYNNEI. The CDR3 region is CASSATGNQPQHF. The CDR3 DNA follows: TGTGCCAGCAGTGCGACAGGCAATCAGCCCCAGCATTTT. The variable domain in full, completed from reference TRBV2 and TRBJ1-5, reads EPEVTQTPSHQVTQMGQEVILRCVPISNHLYFYWYRQILGQKVEFLVSFYNNEISEKSEIFDDQFSVERPDGSNFTLKIRSTKLEDSAMYFCASSATGNQPQHFGDGTRLSIL.

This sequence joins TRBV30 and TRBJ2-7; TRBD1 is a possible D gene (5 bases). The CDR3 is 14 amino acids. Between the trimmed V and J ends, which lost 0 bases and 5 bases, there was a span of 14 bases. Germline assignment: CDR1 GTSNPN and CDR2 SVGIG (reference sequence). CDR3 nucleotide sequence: TGTGCCTGGAGTGTAAAGAGACAGCTCCACGAGCAGTACTTC. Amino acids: CAWSVKRQLHEQYF.

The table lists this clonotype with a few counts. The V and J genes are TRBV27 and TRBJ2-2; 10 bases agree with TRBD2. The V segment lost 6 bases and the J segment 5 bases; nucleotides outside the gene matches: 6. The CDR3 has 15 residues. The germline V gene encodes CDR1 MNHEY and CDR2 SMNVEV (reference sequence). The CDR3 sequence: CASSLGLARTGELFF. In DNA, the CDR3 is TGTGCCAGCAGCCTGGGACTAGCGAGGACCGGGGAGCTGTTTTTT.

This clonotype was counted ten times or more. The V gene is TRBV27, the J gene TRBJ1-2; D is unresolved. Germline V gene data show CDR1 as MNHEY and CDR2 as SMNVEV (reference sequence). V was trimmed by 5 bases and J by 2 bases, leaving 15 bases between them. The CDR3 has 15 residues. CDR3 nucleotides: TGTGCCAGCAGTCCCCGTATACATGGAAACTATGGCTACACCTTC. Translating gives CASSPRIHGNYGYTF.

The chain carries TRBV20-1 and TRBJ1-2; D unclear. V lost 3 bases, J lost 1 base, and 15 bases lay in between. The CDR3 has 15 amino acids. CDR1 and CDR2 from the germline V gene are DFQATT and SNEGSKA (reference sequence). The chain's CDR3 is CSASPERRNNYGYTF. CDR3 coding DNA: TGCAGTGCTAGCCCAGAGAGGCGGAATAACTATGGCTACACCTTC.

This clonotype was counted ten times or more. The DNA of the CDR3 is TGTGCCAGCAGTTCCCGGACGATCTACGAGCAGTACTTC. Protein sequence: CASSSRTIYEQYF. V is TRBV12-3 or TRBV12-4 and J is TRBJ2-7; the D is unclear. The V gene lost 4 bases and the J gene lost 3 bases, with 10 bases spanning the gap. The CDR3 consists of 13 residues.

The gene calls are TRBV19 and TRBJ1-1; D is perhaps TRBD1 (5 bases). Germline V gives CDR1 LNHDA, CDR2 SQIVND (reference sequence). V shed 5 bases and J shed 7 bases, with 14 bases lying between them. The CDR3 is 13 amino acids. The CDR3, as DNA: TGTGCCAGTAGTCCCCAGGGCCGGCGTGAAGCTTTCTTT. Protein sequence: CASSPQGRREAFF.

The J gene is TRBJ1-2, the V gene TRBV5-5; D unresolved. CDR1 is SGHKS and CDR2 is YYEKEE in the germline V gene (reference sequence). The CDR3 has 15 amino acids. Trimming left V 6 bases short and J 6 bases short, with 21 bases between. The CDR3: CASTIAVAPIDGYTF. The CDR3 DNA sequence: TGTGCCAGCACCATTGCAGTGGCGCCTATAGATGGCTACACCTTC. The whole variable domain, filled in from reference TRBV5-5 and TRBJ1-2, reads DAGVTQSPTHLIKTRGQQVTLRCSPISGHKSVSWYQQVLGQGPQFIFQYYEKEERGRGNFPDRFSARQFPNYSSELNVNALLLGDSALYLCASTIAVAPIDGYTFGSGTRLTVV.

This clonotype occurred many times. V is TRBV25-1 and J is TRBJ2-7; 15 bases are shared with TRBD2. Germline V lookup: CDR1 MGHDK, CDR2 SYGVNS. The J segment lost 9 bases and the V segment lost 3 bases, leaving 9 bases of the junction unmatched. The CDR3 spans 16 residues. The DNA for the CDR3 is TGTGCCAGCAGTGATGGAAGGACTAGCGGGAGGGCCGGGCAGTACTTC. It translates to CASSDGRTSGRAGQYF.

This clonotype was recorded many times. The CDR3 sequence: CASSPLGLANTGELFF. The CDR3 nucleotides are TGTGCCAGCAGCCCCCTCGGACTAGCGAACACCGGGGAGCTGTTTTTT. The genes are TRBV3-1 and TRBJ2-2; TRBD2 agrees at 7 bases. CDR3 length: 16 residues. Germline values: CDR1 LGHDT, CDR2 YNNKEL (reference sequence). V trimming: 4 bases; J trimming: 0 bases; junction bases outside the gene matches: 5.

The CDR3 coding sequence is TGTGCCAGCAGCCAAGATCCTCTAGGAGATGGTGAGCAGTTCTTC. It codes for CASSQDPLGDGEQFF. The rearrangement links TRBV3-1 to TRBJ2-1, with unresolved D. Germline lookup yields CDR1 LGHDT and CDR2 YNNKEL (reference sequence). V lost 0 bases, J lost 9 bases, and 15 bases lay in between. The CDR3 is 15 amino acids.

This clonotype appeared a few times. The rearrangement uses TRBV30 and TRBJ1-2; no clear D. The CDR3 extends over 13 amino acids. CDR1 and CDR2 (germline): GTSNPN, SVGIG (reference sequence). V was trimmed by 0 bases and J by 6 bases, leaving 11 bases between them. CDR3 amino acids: CAWSVLGRDGYTF. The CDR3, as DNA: TGTGCCTGGAGTGTACTAGGAAGGGATGGCTACACCTTC. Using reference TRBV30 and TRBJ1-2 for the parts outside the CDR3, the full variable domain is SQTIHQWPATLVQPVGSPLSLECTVEGTSNPNLYWYRQAAGRGLQLLFYSVGIGQISSEVPQNLSASRPQDRQFILSSKKLLLSDSGFYLCAWSVLGRDGYTFGSGTRLTVV.

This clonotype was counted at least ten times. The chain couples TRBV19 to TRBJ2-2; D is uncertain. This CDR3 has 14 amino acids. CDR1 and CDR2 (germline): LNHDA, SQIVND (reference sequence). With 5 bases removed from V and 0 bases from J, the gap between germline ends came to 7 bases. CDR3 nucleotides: TGTGCCAGTAGTCAATCTACGAACACCGGGGAGCTGTTTTTT. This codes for CASSQSTNTGELFF.

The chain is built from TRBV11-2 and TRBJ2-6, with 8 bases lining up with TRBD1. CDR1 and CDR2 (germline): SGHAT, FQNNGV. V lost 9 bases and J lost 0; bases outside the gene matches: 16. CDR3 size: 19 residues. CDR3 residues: CASSDPGDRSYSGANVLTF. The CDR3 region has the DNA TGTGCCAGTAGCGACCCTGGGGACAGGAGTTACTCTGGGGCCAACGTCCTGACTTTC.

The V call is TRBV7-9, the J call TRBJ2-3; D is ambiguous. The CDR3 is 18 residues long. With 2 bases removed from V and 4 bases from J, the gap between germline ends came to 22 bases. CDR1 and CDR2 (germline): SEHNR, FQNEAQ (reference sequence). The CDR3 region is CASSLLRIRQRIPDTQYF. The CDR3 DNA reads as TGTGCCAGCAGCTTACTTCGCATCCGGCAGAGAATCCCAGATACGCAGTATTTT.

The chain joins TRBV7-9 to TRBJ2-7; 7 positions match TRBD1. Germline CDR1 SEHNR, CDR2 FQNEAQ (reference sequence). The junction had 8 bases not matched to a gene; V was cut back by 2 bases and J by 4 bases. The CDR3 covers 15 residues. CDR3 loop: CASSLFEGAVYEQYF. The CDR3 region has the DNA TGTGCCAGCAGCTTATTTGAGGGGGCAGTATACGAGCAGTACTTC.